The source of this TCR beta chain is a study of blood T cell repertoires in COVID-19. Study background: Acute and convalescent COVID-19 specimens originated in the United States, Italy and Spain. Sources were T cells, B-cell-depleted T cells, or PBMCs; the material itself was cDNA or gDNA.

Seattle participants joined during active infection and were tracked over time. J gave up 2 bases and V 5 bases, and 3 bases lay outside the gene matches. The CDR3 sequence is 14 residues long. The germline V gene has CDR1 SGHVS and CDR2 FQNEAQ. Methods used by the authors: For nucleated cells, counts were estimated from reference gene primer amplification. Only in-frame clones appear in the TCRdb table, and some are missing; sequencing was by immunoSEQ multiplex PCR. The V and J calls and clone size are taken from that table; D and trimming were inferred from the DNA. This table has 400,000 to 450,000 clones, around nine tenths appearing once.

The receptor was derived from a man aged 18 to 30 with COVID-19, enrolled during active disease. The source material was peripheral blood. The V and J genes are TRBV7-8 and TRBJ2-3, with 8 bases lining up with TRBD2. The CDR3 reads CASSRGGFTDTQYF. The CDR3 region has the DNA TGTGCCAGCAGCCGGGGGGGATTCACAGATACGCAGTATTTT.